These 10 T cell receptor beta chains came from one sample sequenced in a study of T cell responses to AZD1222 COVID-19 vaccine. Measured with immunoSEQ multiplex PCR; TCRdb has only the in-frame clones, and not every one. This table holds about 140,000 clones, 85% to 95% found once. The input for sequencing was peripheral blood, taken on day 0 of MenACWY control vaccination. The source is an adult in good health.

The chain combines TRBV7-8 with TRBJ1-1; D is possibly TRBD1 (6 bases). This CDR3 has 15 residues. V lost 7 bases to trimming and J lost 1 base, with 16 bases between them. Germline values: CDR1 SGHVS, CDR2 FQNEAQ. CDR3 nucleotide sequence: TGTGCCAGCATCGTACGGGGGCTGGGGAACACTGAAGCTTTCTTT. Its protein is CASIVRGLGNTEAFF.

CDR3 amino acids: CASSYRDPEAFF. CDR3 bases: TGTGCCAGCAGTTACAGGGACCCTGAAGCTTTCTTT. The chain recombines TRBV7-2 with TRBJ1-1; a weak D match, TRBD1 (6 bases). V dropped 6 bases and J dropped 6 bases, with 11 bases sitting between them. CDR3 length: 12 amino acids. Per germline, CDR1 SGHTA and CDR2 FQGNSA.

The rearrangement links TRBV5-6 to TRBJ1-5; tentatively, D is TRBD1 (6 bases). The CDR3 is 16 amino acids. From germline, CDR1 is SGHDT and CDR2 YYEEEE. V was trimmed by 2 bases and J by 4 bases, leaving 16 bases between them. The CDR3 nucleotides are TGTGCCAGCAGCTTCGGTTTTGGGGGGACAAATCAGCCCCAGCATTTT. It encodes CASSFGFGGTNQPQHF.

The chain couples TRBV2 to TRBJ1-2; D may be TRBD1 (5 bases). Trimming took 8 bases from V and 0 from J, leaving 13 bases between them. This CDR3 contains 14 residues. Germline CDR1 and CDR2: SNHLY and FYNNEI. Written as DNA, the CDR3 is TGTGCCAGCCGTCGGGACGGATCTAACTATGGCTACACCTTC. Protein: CASRRDGSNYGYTF.

CDR3: CASSFGRLNTEAFF. CDR3 DNA: TGTGCCAGCAGCTTTGGACGGTTGAACACTGAAGCTTTCTTT. V is TRBV5-6 and J is TRBJ1-1; D gene unclear. V gave up 2 bases and J gave up 0 bases, with 8 bases separating them. The CDR3 totals 14 residues. The germline V gene encodes CDR1 SGHDT and CDR2 YYEEEE.

The chain uses TRBV6-5 and TRBJ1-1, with D possibly being TRBD1 (6 bases). The CDR3 length is 14 residues. Trimming shortened V by 5 bases and J by 8 bases, and 18 bases separated the two germline ends. The germline V gene has CDR1 MNHEY and CDR2 SVGAGI. CDR3 bases: TGTGCCAGCAGTCGGGGGCAGACTCATAGGGAAGCTTTCTTT. Protein product: CASSRGQTHREAFF.

The genes are TRBV19 and TRBJ1-6, with D possibly being TRBD1 (5 bases). Germline lookup yields CDR1 LNHDA and CDR2 SQIVND (reference sequence). This CDR3 comprises 15 residues. V was cut by 7 bases and J by 5 bases, with 15 bases left in between. The DNA of the CDR3 is TGTGCCAGTACCCCGGGCAGGGTTAATAATTCACCCCTCCACTTT. Translation: CASTPGRVNNSPLHF.

The rearrangement links TRBV9 to TRBJ1-2, with no clear D. CDR3 size: 13 residues. Trimming removed 4 bases at V and 4 bases at J, with 11 bases between. The V gene's germline CDR1 is SGDLS and CDR2 YYNGEE. The CDR3 DNA reads TGTGCCAGCAGCCTTTCTTCTAGCTATGGCTACACCTTC. Residues: CASSLSSSYGYTF. Based on the CDR3 plus reference TRBV9 and TRBJ1-2, the full variable domain is DSGVTQTPKHLITATGQRVTLRCSPRSGDLSVYWYQQSLDQGLQFLIQYYNGEERAKGNILERFSAQQFPDLHSELNLSSLELGDSALYFCASSLSSSYGYTFGSGTRLTVV.

The chain employs TRBV13 and TRBJ2-7, with D perhaps given as TRBD1 or TRBD2 (6 bases each). V was cut by 4 bases and J by 0 bases, with 16 bases left in between. Germline V gene lookup returns CDR1 PRHDT and CDR2 FYEKMQ (reference sequence). The CDR3 covers 16 residues. DNA for the CDR3: TGTGCCAGCAGCTGGGGGGCGTGGGGGAGCTCCTACGAGCAGTACTTC. As protein: CASSWGAWGSSYEQYF.

The chain is built from TRBV9 and TRBJ1-3; no clear D. V was pared by 0 bases and J by 2 bases, with 12 bases between. Germline assignment: CDR1 SGDLS and CDR2 YYNGEE. The CDR3 contains 16 residues. The CDR3 region is CASSVVEGGPGNTIYF. The CDR3 DNA reads as TGTGCCAGCAGCGTAGTGGAGGGTGGCCCTGGAAACACCATATATTTT. The entire variable domain, with the rest obtained from reference TRBV9 and TRBJ1-3, is as follows: DSGVTQTPKHLITATGQRVTLRCSPRSGDLSVYWYQQSLDQGLQFLIQYYNGEERAKGNILERFSAQQFPDLHSELNLSSLELGDSALYFCASSVVEGGPGNTIYFGEGSWLTVV.